The clone carrying this T cell receptor (beta chain) was counted once. As yet, its antigen is unknown. TCRdb's table, derived via immunoSEQ multiplex PCR, lists solely in-frame clones and lacks some. Here the sample spans some 15,000 clones, approximately 86% being singletons. The data were obtained in a study of immune evolution from preneoplasia to lung adenocarcinoma. Overall study context: HLA loss of heterozygosity: 6% to 7.5% AIS, under 19% MIA, around 33% ADC, none AAH. Notes on the study in general: KRAS-mutant nodules had the highest T cell clonality.

V dropped 2 bases and J dropped 1; count of bases not matched to a gene: 13. This CDR3 is built from 19 residues. CDR1 SGHVS and CDR2 FQNEAQ come from the germline V gene. Between the mid-2010s and the late 2010s, patients underwent resection in Japan or China. H&E slides confirmed each diagnosis, reviewed by two pathologists independently. The chain carries TRBV7-8 and TRBJ1-5; 8 bases agree with TRBD1. The sample was FFPE invasive lung adenocarcinoma tissue. The receptor was derived from an older person with invasive lung adenocarcinoma. The CDR3 coding sequence is TGTGCCAGCAGCTTACCGACAGGGGCAGAGGGTCAAAGCAATCAGCCCCAGCATTTT. It yields the protein CASSLPTGAEGQSNQPQHF.